A selection of T cell receptor beta chains follows, all from one sample in a study of blood T cell repertoires in COVID-19. TCRdb keeps only in-frame clones here, not all; method: immunoSEQ multiplex PCR. The table includes about 39,000 clones, 85% to 90% detected once. What was sequenced was peripheral blood. These receptors were obtained from a man in his forties or fifties with active or convalescent COVID-19. CDR3s include the opening cysteine and the closing phenylalanine or tryptophan. Fields, in order: clone size, D gene, J gene, V gene, CDR3 DNA, CDR3 protein. D genes are given only for firm matches. Expanded clones are given a class, and other clones once, few, many or no size at all.

clone size: -; D gene: TRBD1; J gene: TRBJ1-3; V gene: TRBV30; CDR3 DNA: TGTGCCTGGAGACAAAGGGACAGGTTCTCTGGAAACACCATATATTTT; CDR3 protein: CAWRQRDRFSGNTIYF
clone size: few; D gene: -; J gene: TRBJ2-2; V gene: TRBV4-2; CDR3 DNA: TGTGCCAGCAGCCAAGATTTTCGGGGGAACACCGGGGAGCTGTTTTTT; CDR3 protein: CASSQDFRGNTGELFF
clone size: -; D gene: -; J gene: TRBJ2-2; V gene: TRBV30; CDR3 DNA: TGTGCCTGGGGGGGGACCGGGGAGCTGTTTTTT; CDR3 protein: CAWGGTGELFF
clone size: once; D gene: TRBD2; J gene: TRBJ2-1; V gene: TRBV10-3; CDR3 DNA: TGTGCCATCAGTCTACAGGGACTAGCCGACAATGAGCAGTTCTTC; CDR3 protein: CAISLQGLADNEQFF
clone size: -; D gene: TRBD1; J gene: TRBJ1-5; V gene: TRBV2; CDR3 DNA: TGTGCCAGCAGTGAAGGGACAGGGGGTCAGCCCCAGCATTTT; CDR3 protein: CASSEGTGGQPQHF
clone size: -; D gene: TRBD2; J gene: TRBJ2-2; V gene: TRBV10-2; CDR3 DNA: TGCGCCAGCAGTGAAGTTAGCGGGAGGGCAGGCGGGGAGCTGTTTTTT; CDR3 protein: CASSEVSGRAGGELFF
clone size: -; D gene: TRBD1; J gene: TRBJ1-2; V gene: TRBV25-1; CDR3 DNA: TGTGCCAGCAGTGACCCGGGACAGGGGTATTATGGCTACACCTTC; CDR3 protein: CASSDPGQGYYGYTF
clone size: once; D gene: -; J gene: TRBJ2-6; V gene: TRBV11-1; CDR3 DNA: TGTGCCAGCAGCCCCGGTACCTCTGGGGCCAACGTCCTGACTTTC; CDR3 protein: CASSPGTSGANVLTF
clone size: -; D gene: TRBD1; J gene: TRBJ1-5; V gene: TRBV7-9; CDR3 DNA: TGTGCCAGCAGCTTGACCGGGACAGGGAATAGCAATCAGCCCCAGCATTTT; CDR3 protein: CASSLTGTGNSNQPQHF
clone size: -; D gene: -; J gene: TRBJ2-2; V gene: TRBV9; CDR3 DNA: TGTGCCAGCAGCGTAGAAGTAACAGACCCGAACACCGGGGAGCTGTTTTTT; CDR3 protein: CASSVEVTDPNTGELFF
clone size: few; D gene: -; J gene: TRBJ1-1; V gene: TRBV4-2; CDR3 DNA: TGTGCCAGCAGCCAAGAATGGTCCCTGGGCGCTGAAGCTTTCTTT; CDR3 protein: CASSQEWSLGAEAFF
clone size: -; D gene: -; J gene: TRBJ2-2; V gene: TRBV3-1/TRBV3-2; CDR3 DNA: TGTGCCAGCAGCCAAGTTCCATCCGGGGAGCTGTTTTTT; CDR3 protein: CASSQVPSGELFF
clone size: -; D gene: -; J gene: TRBJ1-2; V gene: TRBV7-2; CDR3 DNA: TGTGCCAGCAGCCGCCCGGGGGACTCCTATGGCTACACCTTC; CDR3 protein: CASSRPGDSYGYTF
clone size: -; D gene: -; J gene: TRBJ2-2; V gene: TRBV9; CDR3 DNA: TGTGCCAGCAGCCCCAGGGGGGCCCCTTCTCCCGGGGAGCTGTTTTTT; CDR3 protein: CASSPRGAPSPGELFF
clone size: -; D gene: -; J gene: TRBJ2-5; V gene: TRBV27; CDR3 DNA: TGTGCCAGCAGTTTATTGAGTACCGACTACCAAGAGACCCAGTACTTC; CDR3 protein: CASSLLSTDYQETQYF
clone size: -; D gene: -; J gene: TRBJ1-2; V gene: TRBV4-1; CDR3 DNA: TGCGCCAGCAACCCCCAGCGGGGAATTGACTATGGCTACACCTTC; CDR3 protein: CASNPQRGIDYGYTF
clone size: -; D gene: TRBD1; J gene: TRBJ1-1; V gene: TRBV5-1; CDR3 DNA: TGCGCCAGCAGCCCGGACAGGTTTAGGACTGAAGCTTTCTTT; CDR3 protein: CASSPDRFRTEAFF
clone size: -; D gene: -; J gene: TRBJ2-7; V gene: TRBV6-4; CDR3 DNA: TGTGCCAGCAATGGCAGCGAAAGACGGTGGGAGCAGTACTTC; CDR3 protein: CASNGSERRWEQYF
clone size: -; D gene: TRBD1; J gene: TRBJ1-5; V gene: TRBV19; CDR3 DNA: TGTGCCAGTAGTGACCGACAGGGAGCGAGCAATCAGCCCCAGCATTTT; CDR3 protein: CASSDRQGASNQPQHF
clone size: -; D gene: TRBD2; J gene: TRBJ2-5; V gene: TRBV30; CDR3 DNA: TGTGCCTGGAGTGGGGGGGGAGAGACCCAGTACTTC; CDR3 protein: CAWSGGGETQYF